These 24 T cell receptor beta chains share one sample of origin, sequenced in a study of blood T cell repertoires in COVID-19 (dated by TCRdb to the early 2020s). Receptor amplification or capture employed the immunoSEQ multiplex PCR assay. TCRdb retrieved this table from immuneACCESS and kept in-frame rearrangements only. Not all clones are present; in checked studies, unresolved V genes account for under half, and no reason is known for the remainder. The sample table holds roughly 250,000 clones, of which around 87% were seen once. 2.5% to 3.5% of the sample lies in the top ten. Sample: PBMCs or T cells enriched from blood (not recorded which). Every receptor here comes from a woman in her 40s with acute COVID-19.

This clone was recorded once. V is TRBV2 and J is TRBJ1-5, with 9 bases matching TRBD1. Germline V lookup: CDR1 SNHLY, CDR2 FYNNEI. The CDR3 has 15 residues. The junction had 7 bases not matched to a gene; V was cut back by 4 bases and J by 6 bases. The CDR3 DNA reads TGTGCCAGCAGTGTGGGACAGGGCATATTTCAGCCCCAGCATTTT. Translated, it gives CASSVGQGIFQPQHF.

CDR3 loop: CASSQLLAGVGTGELFF. The CDR3 DNA is TGCGCCAGCAGCCAACTCCTAGCGGGAGTAGGCACCGGGGAGCTGTTTTTT. V and J are TRBV4-1 and TRBJ2-2; 10 bases are a match to TRBD2. The germline V gene encodes CDR1 MGHRA and CDR2 YSYEKL. CDR3 length: 17 amino acids. Germline trimming cut 2 bases from V and 4 bases from J; bases unmatched to any gene: 7.

The chain combines TRBV6-4 with TRBJ1-3, with TRBD1 matching over 8 bases. Germline values: CDR1 MRHNA, CDR2 SNTAGT. This CDR3 comprises 16 residues. The junction had 6 bases not matched to a gene; V was cut back by 2 bases and J by 3 bases. CDR3 loop: CASSDQDRVDGNTIYF. CDR3 nucleotides: TGTGCCAGCAGTGACCAGGACAGGGTAGATGGAAACACCATATATTTT.

The chain employs TRBV5-4 and TRBJ2-5, with D uncertain. Germline V lookup: CDR1 SGHNT, CDR2 YYREEE (reference sequence). V was cut by 0 bases and J by 2 bases, with 8 bases left in between. This CDR3 contains 14 residues. DNA for the CDR3: TGTGCCAGCAGCTTGGGAAGCGAGCAAGAGACCCAGTACTTC. As protein: CASSLGSEQETQYF.

The rearrangement uses TRBV2 and TRBJ2-7, with D tentatively TRBD2 (6 bases). This CDR3 is built from 15 residues. V was cut by 5 bases and J by 6 bases, with 20 bases left in between. Germline V CDR1 and CDR2: SNHLY, FYNNEI. The CDR3 DNA reads TGTGCCAGCAGTAACAAGTTCGGGGAGGTCGGCGAGCAGTACTTC. It specifies CASSNKFGEVGEQYF.

The chain couples TRBV11-3 to TRBJ2-3; 7 bases agree with TRBD2. Germline CDR1 reads SGHNT; CDR2 reads YENEEA. Trimming at V came to 6 bases and at J to 5 bases, leaving 8 bases not matched to a gene. This CDR3 is 14 amino acids long. CDR3 coding DNA: TGTGCCAGCAGTCCGGGGGGAGCCGGAGATACGCAGTATTTT. Translation: CASSPGGAGDTQYF.

The chain carries TRBV7-2 and TRBJ1-2; D is perhaps TRBD1 (6 bases). With 1 base removed from V and 5 bases from J, the gap between germline ends came to 14 bases. Germline V lookup: CDR1 SGHTA, CDR2 FQGNSA. The CDR3 is 15 amino acids. CDR3 coding DNA: TGTGCCAGCAGCTTAGTAGTAGGGGGATATTATGGCTACACCTTC. Amino acids: CASSLVVGGYYGYTF. Complete variable domain (other parts from reference TRBV7-2 and TRBJ1-2): GAGVSQSPSNKVTEKGKDVELRCDPISGHTALYWYRQSLGQGLEFLIYFQGNSAPDKSGLPSDRFSAERTGGSVSTLTIQRTQQEDSAVYLCASSLVVGGYYGYTFGSGTRLTVV.

The chain joins TRBV5-6 to TRBJ2-7; the D gene is possibly TRBD2 (5 bases). Germline V gene data show CDR1 as SGHDT and CDR2 as YYEEEE. The CDR3 has 14 amino acids. The V end lost 0 bases, the J end lost 5 bases, and 12 bases lay between the germline ends. Written as DNA, the CDR3 is TGTGCCAGCAGCTTGGAAGCGGCCAGGAACGAGCAGTACTTC. Protein: CASSLEAARNEQYF.

Comment on this clone: The junction differs from germline at one of its ends, possibly a read error. The chain links TRBV7-7 to TRBJ2-2; 8 bases match TRBD2. The CDR3 length is 16 residues. The germline CDR1 and CDR2 sequences are SSHAT and FNYEAQ (reference sequence). The CDR3 DNA sequence: TGTGCTAGCAGCTTACAACTAGCGGAATTCACCGGGGAGCTGTTTTTT. It specifies CASSLQLAEFTGELFF. Combining the CDR3 with reference TRBV7-7 and TRBJ2-2 gives the whole variable domain GAGVSQSPRYKVTKRGQDVTLRCDPISSHATLYWYQQALGQGPEFLTYFNYEAQPDKSGLPSDRFSAERPEGSISTLTIQRTEQRDSAMYRCASSLQLAEFTGELFFGEGSRLTVL.

There are a few counts of this clone. This chain links TRBV5-1 with TRBJ2-1, with TRBD1 matching over 9 bases. CDR3 length: 21 residues. After removal of 2 bases from V and 3 bases from J, the junction contained 21 bases not matched to a gene. Germline V CDR1 and CDR2: SGHRS, YFSETQ. CDR3 DNA: TGCGCCAGCAGCTTCGGATCCGACGGGACAGGGCGATTTGGTAACTACAATGAGCAGTTCTTC. This sequence encodes CASSFGSDGTGRFGNYNEQFF.

The CDR3 sequence: CASSPPNNYEQYF. Written as DNA, the CDR3 is TGCGCCAGCAGCCCGCCAAACAACTACGAGCAGTACTTC. The genes are TRBV4-1 and TRBJ2-7; D not resolved. V was clipped by 4 bases and J by 3 bases, with 10 bases between them. Germline-derived CDR1 and CDR2 are MGHRA and YSYEKL. The CDR3 runs 13 residues.

The DNA of the CDR3 is TGTGCCAGCTTAGTACTAGCGGGAGGGCCTGATGAGCAGTTCTTC. Translation: CASLVLAGGPDEQFF. V and J are TRBV21-1 and TRBJ2-1; TRBD2, the table's D call, lacks a check against the DNA. TRBV21-1 is a documented pseudogene. This CDR3 contains 15 residues.

The sample holds one count of this clone. The chain employs TRBV5-4 and TRBJ2-2; maybe TRBD1 (5 bases). There are 15 residues in the CDR3. The V gene lost 2 bases and the J gene lost 3 bases, with 11 bases spanning the gap. CDR1 and CDR2 (germline): SGHNT, YYREEE (reference sequence). The CDR3 sequence is CASSLGVRDTGELFF. The CDR3 DNA reads TGTGCCAGCAGCTTAGGGGTTAGGGACACCGGGGAGCTGTTTTTT.

There are a few counts of this clone. The chain carries TRBV18 and TRBJ2-1; no clear D gene. Germline values: CDR1 KGHSH, CDR2 LQKENI. The CDR3 is made up of 12 amino acids. V was trimmed by 5 bases and J by 7 bases, leaving 9 bases between them. Here the CDR3 DNA reads TGTGCCAGCTCATCGACTCGAAATGAGCAGTTCTTC. It codes for CASSSTRNEQFF.

This sequence joins TRBV7-3 and TRBJ2-3; TRBD1 matches 10 bases. This CDR3 comprises 15 residues. Germline V gives CDR1 SGHTA, CDR2 FQGTGA. V trimming: 3 bases; J trimming: 4 bases; junction bases outside the gene matches: 4. The CDR3 loop is CASSFRDRGPDTQYF. CDR3 bases: TGTGCCAGCAGCTTCCGAGACAGGGGGCCAGATACGCAGTATTTT.

The chain carries TRBV7-3 and TRBJ2-2; unclear D gene. Trimming stripped 2 bases from V and 6 bases from J, with 7 bases between. There are 13 residues in the CDR3. Germline values: CDR1 SGHTA, CDR2 FQGTGA. This CDR3 reads CASSLLDPGELFF. In nucleotides, the CDR3 is TGTGCCAGCAGCTTACTAGACCCCGGGGAGCTGTTTTTT.

The chain carries TRBV1 and TRBJ2-7; the table's D call TRBD2 went unverified against the DNA. TRBV1 is an annotated pseudogene. This CDR3 is built from 15 residues. The CDR3 DNA sequence: TGCACCAGCAGCCAAGATGGGGAGCCGAAACCCCAGCAGTACTTC. Translation gives CTSSQDGEPKPQQYF.

As regards this clone: The same CDR3 can be traced to other DNA sequences in this sample. The V gene is TRBV20-1, the J gene TRBJ1-5; D ambiguous. CDR1 DFQATT and CDR2 SNEGSKA come from the germline V gene (reference sequence). V dropped 3 bases and J dropped 4 bases, with 7 bases sitting between them. The CDR3 length is 12 residues. This chain's CDR3 is CSASPGNQPQHF. The CDR3 nucleotides read TGCAGTGCTAGTCCGGGTAATCAGCCCCAGCATTTT.

The rearrangement uses TRBV2 and TRBJ2-7; D unclear. The V end lost 4 bases, the J end lost 6 bases, and 4 bases lay between the germline ends. There are 10 residues in the CDR3. CDR1 and CDR2 (germline): SNHLY, FYNNEI. CDR3 sequence (DNA): TGTGCCAGCAGTGTTAGCGAGCAGTACTTC. Encoded protein: CASSVSEQYF.

The J gene is TRBJ2-7, the V gene TRBV7-9, with TRBD1 matching over 10 bases. The CDR3 extends over 14 amino acids. Per the germline V gene, CDR1 is SEHNR and CDR2 is FQNEAQ (reference sequence). The trim removed 5 bases at V and 2 bases at J, leaving 3 bases unmatched. The CDR3: CASSRGQGAYEQYF. CDR3 nucleotide sequence: TGTGCCAGCAGCAGAGGACAGGGGGCCTACGAGCAGTACTTC.

V and J are TRBV6-5 and TRBJ2-1; D gene unclear. Trimming stripped 2 bases from V and 9 bases from J, with 5 bases between. CDR3 length: 11 amino acids. The germline gives CDR1 MNHEY, CDR2 SVGAGI. CDR3 nucleotides: TGTGCCAGCAGTTACGAGCCTGAGCAGTTCTTC. Its translation: CASSYEPEQFF.

This clone was seen just once. The rearrangement joins TRBV5-1 to TRBJ1-2; TRBD1 matches at 9 bases. The CDR3 covers 13 residues. Trimming took 0 bases from V and 8 from J; bases not matched to a gene: 2. CDR1 and CDR2 (germline): SGHRS, YFSETQ. The CDR3 spells CASSLGQGVGYTF. The DNA for the CDR3 is TGCGCCAGCAGCTTGGGACAGGGGGTAGGCTACACCTTC.

The rearrangement joins TRBV5-1 to TRBJ2-7; TRBD1 is a possible D gene (5 bases). Trimming removed 0 bases from V and 3 bases from J, with 13 bases in between. The CDR3 extends over 15 amino acids. Germline lookup yields CDR1 SGHRS and CDR2 YFSETQ. In DNA, the CDR3 is TGCGCCAGCAGCTTGGGTGGACAAATGATCTACGAGCAGTACTTC. This codes for CASSLGGQMIYEQYF.

The chain is built from TRBV27 and TRBJ1-2; 11 positions agree with TRBD1. J lost 8 bases, V lost 5 bases, and 7 bases had no gene match. The germline CDR1 and CDR2 sequences are MNHEY and SMNVEV (reference sequence). CDR3 length: 14 amino acids. The chain's CDR3 is CASSLDRGLKGYTF. The CDR3 bases are TGTGCCAGCAGTCTGGACAGGGGGCTAAAGGGCTACACCTTC.